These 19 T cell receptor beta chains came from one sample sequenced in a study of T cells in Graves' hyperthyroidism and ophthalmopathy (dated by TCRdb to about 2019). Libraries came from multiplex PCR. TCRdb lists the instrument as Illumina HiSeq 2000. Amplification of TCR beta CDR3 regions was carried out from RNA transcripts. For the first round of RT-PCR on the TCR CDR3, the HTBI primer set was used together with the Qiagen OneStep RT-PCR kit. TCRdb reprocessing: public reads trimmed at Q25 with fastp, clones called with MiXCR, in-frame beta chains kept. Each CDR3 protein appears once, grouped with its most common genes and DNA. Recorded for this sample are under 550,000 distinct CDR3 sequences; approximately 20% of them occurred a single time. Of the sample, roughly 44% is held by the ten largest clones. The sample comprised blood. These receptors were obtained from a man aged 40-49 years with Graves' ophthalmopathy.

The CDR3 DNA sequence: TGTGCCAGCAGTTCCGGTGTGCTTCTCGGGGAGCTGTTTTTT. Amino acid sequence: CASSSGVLLGELFF. The gene calls are TRBV7-6 and TRBJ2-2; no clear D gene. The CDR3 totals 14 residues. Germline values: CDR1 SGHVS, CDR2 FNYEAQ. V was shortened by 6 bases and J by 7 bases, with 15 bases between the two germline ends.

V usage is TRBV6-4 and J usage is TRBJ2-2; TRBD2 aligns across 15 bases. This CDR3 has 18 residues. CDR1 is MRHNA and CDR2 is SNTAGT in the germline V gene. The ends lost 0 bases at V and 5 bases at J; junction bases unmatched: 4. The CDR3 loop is CASSDSWTSGRETGELFF. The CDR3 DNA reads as TGTGCCAGCAGTGACTCATGGACTAGCGGGAGGGAGACCGGGGAGCTGTTTTTT.

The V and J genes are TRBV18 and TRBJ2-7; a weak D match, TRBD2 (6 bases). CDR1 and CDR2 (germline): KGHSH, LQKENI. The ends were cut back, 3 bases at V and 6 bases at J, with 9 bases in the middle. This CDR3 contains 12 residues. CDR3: CASSPGGPEQYF. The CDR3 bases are TGTGCCAGCTCACCGGGGGGTCCCGAGCAGTACTTC.

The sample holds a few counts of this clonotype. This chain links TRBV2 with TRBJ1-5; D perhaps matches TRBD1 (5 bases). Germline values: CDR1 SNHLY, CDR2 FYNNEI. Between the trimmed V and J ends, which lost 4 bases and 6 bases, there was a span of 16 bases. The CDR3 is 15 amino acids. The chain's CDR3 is CASSVTVGGVQPQHF. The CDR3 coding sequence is TGTGCCAGCAGTGTAACGGTGGGGGGGGTTCAGCCCCAGCATTTT. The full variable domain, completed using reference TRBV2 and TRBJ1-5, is EPEVTQTPSHQVTQMGQEVILRCVPISNHLYFYWYRQILGQKVEFLVSFYNNEISEKSEIFDDQFSVERPDGSNFTLKIRSTKLEDSAMYFCASSVTVGGVQPQHFGDGTRLSIL.

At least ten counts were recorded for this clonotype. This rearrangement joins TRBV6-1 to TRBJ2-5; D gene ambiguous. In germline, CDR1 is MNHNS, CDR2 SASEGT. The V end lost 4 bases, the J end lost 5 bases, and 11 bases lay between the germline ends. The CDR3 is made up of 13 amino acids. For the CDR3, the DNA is TGTGCCAGCAGTGGAACCCCTGAGGAGACCCAGTACTTC. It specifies CASSGTPEETQYF.

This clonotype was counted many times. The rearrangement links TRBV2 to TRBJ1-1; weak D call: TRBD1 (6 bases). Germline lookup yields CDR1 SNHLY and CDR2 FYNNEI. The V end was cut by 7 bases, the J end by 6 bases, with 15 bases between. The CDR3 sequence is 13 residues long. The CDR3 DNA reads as TGTGCCAGCACCAGAATACAGGGAGCTGAAGCTTTCTTT. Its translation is CASTRIQGAEAFF.

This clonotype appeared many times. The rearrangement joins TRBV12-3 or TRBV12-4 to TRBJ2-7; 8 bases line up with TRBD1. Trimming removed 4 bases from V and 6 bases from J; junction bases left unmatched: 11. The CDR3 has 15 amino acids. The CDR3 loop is CASSSGQGVWSEQYF. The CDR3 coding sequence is TGTGCCAGCAGTTCTGGACAGGGAGTTTGGTCCGAGCAGTACTTC.

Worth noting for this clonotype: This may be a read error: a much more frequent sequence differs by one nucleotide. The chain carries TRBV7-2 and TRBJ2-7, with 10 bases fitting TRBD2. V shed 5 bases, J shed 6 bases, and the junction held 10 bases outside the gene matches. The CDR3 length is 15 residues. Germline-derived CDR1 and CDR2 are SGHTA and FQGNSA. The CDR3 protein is CASSASSGSLCEQYF. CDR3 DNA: TGTGCCAGCAGCGCTTCTAGCGGGAGTCTCTGCGAGCAGTACTTC.

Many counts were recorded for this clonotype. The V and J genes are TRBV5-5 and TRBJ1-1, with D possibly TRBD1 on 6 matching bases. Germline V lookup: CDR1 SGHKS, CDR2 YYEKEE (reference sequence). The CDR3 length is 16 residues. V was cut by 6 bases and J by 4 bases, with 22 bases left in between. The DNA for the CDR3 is TGTGCCAGCATCTCTAACTCCCCGGGGGCGACCACTGAAGCTTTCTTT. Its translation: CASISNSPGATTEAFF. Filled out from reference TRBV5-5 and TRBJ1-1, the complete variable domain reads DAGVTQSPTHLIKTRGQQVTLRCSPISGHKSVSWYQQVLGQGPQFIFQYYEKEERGRGNFPDRFSARQFPNYSSELNVNALLLGDSALYLCASISNSPGATTEAFFGQGTRLTVV.

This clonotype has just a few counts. CDR3 sequence: CASSLRVLVGETQYF. The DNA for the CDR3 is TGTGCCAGCAGCTTGAGGGTACTGGTGGGAGAGACCCAGTACTTC. The chain carries TRBV5-6 and TRBJ2-5; no reliable D call. The CDR3 loop spans 15 amino acids. Germline CDR1 and CDR2: SGHDT and YYEEEE. V shed 1 base and J shed 4 bases, with 14 bases lying between them.

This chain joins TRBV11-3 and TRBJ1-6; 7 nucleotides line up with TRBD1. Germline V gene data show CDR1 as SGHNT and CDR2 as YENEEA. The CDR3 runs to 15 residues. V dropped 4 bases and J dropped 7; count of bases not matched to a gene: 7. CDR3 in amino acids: CASSSQQGRNSPLHF. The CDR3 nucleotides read TGTGCCAGCAGCTCTCAACAGGGGCGAAATTCACCCCTCCACTTT.

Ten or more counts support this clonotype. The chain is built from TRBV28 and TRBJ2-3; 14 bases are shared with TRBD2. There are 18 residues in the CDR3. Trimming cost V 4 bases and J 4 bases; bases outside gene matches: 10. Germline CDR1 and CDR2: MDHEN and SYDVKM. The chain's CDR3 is CASSYSGLAGESADTQYF. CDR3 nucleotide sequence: TGTGCCAGCAGTTATTCGGGACTAGCGGGGGAGAGTGCAGATACGCAGTATTTT.

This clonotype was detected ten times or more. The CDR3 nucleotides read TGTGCCAGCAGCTTATTAGGCGGAGGTGGGTACGAGCAGTACTTC. Translating gives CASSLLGGGGYEQYF. This chain connects TRBV7-3 to TRBJ2-7; TRBD2 is a possible D gene (5 bases). CDR1 is SGHTA and CDR2 is FQGTGA in the germline V gene. The CDR3 loop spans 15 amino acids. Trimming cost V 2 bases and J 4 bases, with 15 bases left between them. Combining the CDR3 with reference TRBV7-3 and TRBJ2-7 gives the whole variable domain GAGVSQTPSNKVTEKGKYVELRCDPISGHTALYWYRQSLGQGPEFLIYFQGTGAADDSGLPNDRFFAVRPEGSVSTLKIQRTERGDSAVYLCASSLLGGGGYEQYFGPGTRLTVT.

This CDR3 is CASSYRHTGQNYGYTF. CDR3 nucleotides: TGTGCCAGCAGTTACCGCCATACAGGGCAAAACTATGGCTACACCTTC. The chain joins TRBV6-2 or TRBV6-3 to TRBJ1-2, with a possible D match to TRBD1 (6 bases). CDR3 size: 16 residues. Trimming left V 2 bases short and J 2 bases short, with 15 bases between. In germline, CDR1 is MNHEY, CDR2 SVGEGT.

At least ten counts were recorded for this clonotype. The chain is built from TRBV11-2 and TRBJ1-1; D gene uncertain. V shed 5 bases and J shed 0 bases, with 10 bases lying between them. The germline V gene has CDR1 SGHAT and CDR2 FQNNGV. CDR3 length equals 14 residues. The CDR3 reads CASSRRPMNTEAFF. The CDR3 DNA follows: TGTGCCAGCAGCCGGCGTCCAATGAACACTGAAGCTTTCTTT. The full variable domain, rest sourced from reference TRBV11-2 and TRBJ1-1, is EAGVAQSPRYKIIEKRQSVAFWCNPISGHATLYWYQQILGQGPKLLIQFQNNGVVDDSQLPKDRFSAERLKGVDSTLKIQPAKLEDSAVYLCASSRRPMNTEAFFGQGTRLTVV.

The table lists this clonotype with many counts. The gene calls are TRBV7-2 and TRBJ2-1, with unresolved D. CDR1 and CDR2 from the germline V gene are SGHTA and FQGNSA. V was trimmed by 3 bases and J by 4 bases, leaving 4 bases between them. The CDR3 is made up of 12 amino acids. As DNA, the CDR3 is TGTGCCAGCAGCTTCGGGTACAATGAGCAGTTCTTC. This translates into CASSFGYNEQFF. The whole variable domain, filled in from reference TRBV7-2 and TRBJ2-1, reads GAGVSQSPSNKVTEKGKDVELRCDPISGHTALYWYRQSLGQGLEFLIYFQGNSAPDKSGLPSDRFSAERTGGSVSTLTIQRTQQEDSAVYLCASSFGYNEQFFGPGTRLTVL.

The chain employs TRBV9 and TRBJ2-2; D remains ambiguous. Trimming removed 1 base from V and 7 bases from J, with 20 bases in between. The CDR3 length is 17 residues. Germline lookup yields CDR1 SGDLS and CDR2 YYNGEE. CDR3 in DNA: TGTGCCAGCAGCGTATCCCCCGGCACAAGGTTTGGCGGGGAGCTGTTTTTT. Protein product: CASSVSPGTRFGGELFF.

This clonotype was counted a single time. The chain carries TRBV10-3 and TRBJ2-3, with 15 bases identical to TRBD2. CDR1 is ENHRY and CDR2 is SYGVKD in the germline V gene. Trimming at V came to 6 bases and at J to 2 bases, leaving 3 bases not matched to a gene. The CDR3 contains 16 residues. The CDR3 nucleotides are TGTGCCATCAGCGGGACTAGCGGGGGGTTCACAGATACGCAGTATTTT. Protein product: CAISGTSGGFTDTQYF.

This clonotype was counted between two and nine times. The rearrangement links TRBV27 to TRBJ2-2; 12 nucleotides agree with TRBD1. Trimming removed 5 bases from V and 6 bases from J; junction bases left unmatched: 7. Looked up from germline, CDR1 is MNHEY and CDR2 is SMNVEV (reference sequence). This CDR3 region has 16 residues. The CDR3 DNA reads TGTGCCAGCAGTCCTCCGGGACAGGGGGCGGCCGGGGAGCTGTTTTTT. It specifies CASSPPGQGAAGELFF.